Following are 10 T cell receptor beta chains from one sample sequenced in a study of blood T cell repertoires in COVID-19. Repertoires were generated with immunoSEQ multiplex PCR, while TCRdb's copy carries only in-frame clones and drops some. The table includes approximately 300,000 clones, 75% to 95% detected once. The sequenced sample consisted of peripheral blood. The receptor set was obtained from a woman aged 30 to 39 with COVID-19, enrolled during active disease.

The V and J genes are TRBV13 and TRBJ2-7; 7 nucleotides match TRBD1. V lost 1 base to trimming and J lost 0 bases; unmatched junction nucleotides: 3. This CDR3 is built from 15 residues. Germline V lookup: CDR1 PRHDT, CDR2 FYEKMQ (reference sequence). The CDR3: CASSLAGTDSYEQYF. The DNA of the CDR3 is TGTGCCAGCAGCTTAGCCGGGACAGACTCCTACGAGCAGTACTTC. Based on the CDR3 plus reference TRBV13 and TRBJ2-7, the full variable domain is AAGVIQSPRHLIKEKRETATLKCYPIPRHDTVYWYQQGPGQDPQFLISFYEKMQSDKGSIPDRFSAQQFSDYHSELNMSSLELGDSALYFCASSLAGTDSYEQYFGPGTRLTVT.

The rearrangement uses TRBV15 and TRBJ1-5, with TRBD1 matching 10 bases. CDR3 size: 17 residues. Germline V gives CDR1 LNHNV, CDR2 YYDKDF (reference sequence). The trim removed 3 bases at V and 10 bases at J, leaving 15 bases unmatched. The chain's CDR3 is CATSRQPGQGSMGPQHF. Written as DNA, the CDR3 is TGTGCCACCAGCAGGCAGCCGGGACAGGGGTCAATGGGACCCCAGCATTTT.

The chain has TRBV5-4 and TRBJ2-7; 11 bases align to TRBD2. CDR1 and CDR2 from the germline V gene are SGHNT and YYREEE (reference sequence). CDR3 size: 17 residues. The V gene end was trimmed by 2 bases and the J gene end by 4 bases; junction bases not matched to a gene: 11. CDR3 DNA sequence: TGTGCCAGCAGCTTAGCTACCGGGACTAGCGGACTATACGAGCAGTACTTC. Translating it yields CASSLATGTSGLYEQYF.

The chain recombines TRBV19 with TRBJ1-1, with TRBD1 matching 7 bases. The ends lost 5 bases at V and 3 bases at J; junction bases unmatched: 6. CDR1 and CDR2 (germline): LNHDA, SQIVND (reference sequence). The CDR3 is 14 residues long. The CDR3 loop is CASSPSGGHTEAFF. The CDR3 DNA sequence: TGTGCCAGTAGTCCCTCAGGGGGACACACTGAAGCTTTCTTT.

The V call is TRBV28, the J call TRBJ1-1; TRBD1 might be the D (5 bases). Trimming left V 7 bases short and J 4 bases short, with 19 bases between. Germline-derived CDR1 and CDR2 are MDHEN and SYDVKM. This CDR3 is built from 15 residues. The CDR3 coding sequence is TGTGCCAGCAAGACCGGGACCGTGGGGGGCACTGAAGCTTTCTTT. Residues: CASKTGTVGGTEAFF.

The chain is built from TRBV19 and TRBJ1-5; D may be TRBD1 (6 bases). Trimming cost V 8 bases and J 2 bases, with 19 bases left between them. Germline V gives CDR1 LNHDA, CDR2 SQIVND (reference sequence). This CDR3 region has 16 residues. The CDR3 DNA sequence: TGTGCCAGTGGGGACATCGCCCGTAGGGGCAATCAGCCCCAGCATTTT. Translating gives CASGDIARRGNQPQHF.

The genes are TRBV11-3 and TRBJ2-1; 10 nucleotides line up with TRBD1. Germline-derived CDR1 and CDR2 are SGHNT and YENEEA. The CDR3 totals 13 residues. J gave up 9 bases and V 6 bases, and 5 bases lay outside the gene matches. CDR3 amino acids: CASSSRDRGEQFF. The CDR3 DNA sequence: TGTGCCAGCAGTTCTAGGGACAGGGGTGAGCAGTTCTTC.

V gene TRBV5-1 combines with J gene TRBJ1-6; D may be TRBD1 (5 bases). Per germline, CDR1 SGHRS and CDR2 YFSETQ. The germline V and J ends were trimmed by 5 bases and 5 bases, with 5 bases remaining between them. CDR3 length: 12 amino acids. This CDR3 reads CASRDNNSPLHF. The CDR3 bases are TGCGCCAGCAGGGACAATAATTCACCCCTCCACTTT.

CDR3 region: CASSQGRSLGYTF. In DNA form, the CDR3 reads TGCGCCAGCAGCCAAGGCAGGTCGCTGGGCTACACCTTC. The chain has TRBV4-1 and TRBJ1-2; D remains unclear. This CDR3 has 13 residues. CDR1 is MGHRA, CDR2 YSYEKL, per germline. The ends were cut back, 1 base at V and 8 bases at J, with 11 bases in the middle.

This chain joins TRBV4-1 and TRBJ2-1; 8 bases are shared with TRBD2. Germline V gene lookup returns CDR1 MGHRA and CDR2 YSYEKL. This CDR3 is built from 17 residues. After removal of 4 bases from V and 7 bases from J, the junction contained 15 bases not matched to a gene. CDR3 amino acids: CASSPNSGNPDGNEQFF. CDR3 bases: TGCGCCAGCAGCCCGAATAGCGGGAACCCCGATGGGAATGAGCAGTTCTTC.